The sequence of this T cell receptor (beta chain) was determined in a study of T cell changes during pregnancy in multiple sclerosis. With regard to this clone: The junction departs from the called germline gene at one end, perhaps through a read error.

Clones were read by immunoSEQ multiplex PCR, and TCRdb kept only the in-frame ones, dropping some. The sample has approximately 52,000 clones, over 80% seen once. The CDR3 length is 14 residues. Germline assignment: CDR1 MGHRA and CDR2 YSYEKL. This chain connects TRBV4-1 to TRBJ1-4; D gene ambiguous. This sequence was found in a female donor in good health, enrolled as a control in a pregnancy study. This sample comprised CD4+ T cells from peripheral blood mononuclear cells, obtained in the second trimester of pregnancy. Here the CDR3 reads CASSNPATNEKLFF. The CDR3 DNA is TGCGCCAGCAGTAACCCCGCAACTAACGAAAAACTGTTTTTT.